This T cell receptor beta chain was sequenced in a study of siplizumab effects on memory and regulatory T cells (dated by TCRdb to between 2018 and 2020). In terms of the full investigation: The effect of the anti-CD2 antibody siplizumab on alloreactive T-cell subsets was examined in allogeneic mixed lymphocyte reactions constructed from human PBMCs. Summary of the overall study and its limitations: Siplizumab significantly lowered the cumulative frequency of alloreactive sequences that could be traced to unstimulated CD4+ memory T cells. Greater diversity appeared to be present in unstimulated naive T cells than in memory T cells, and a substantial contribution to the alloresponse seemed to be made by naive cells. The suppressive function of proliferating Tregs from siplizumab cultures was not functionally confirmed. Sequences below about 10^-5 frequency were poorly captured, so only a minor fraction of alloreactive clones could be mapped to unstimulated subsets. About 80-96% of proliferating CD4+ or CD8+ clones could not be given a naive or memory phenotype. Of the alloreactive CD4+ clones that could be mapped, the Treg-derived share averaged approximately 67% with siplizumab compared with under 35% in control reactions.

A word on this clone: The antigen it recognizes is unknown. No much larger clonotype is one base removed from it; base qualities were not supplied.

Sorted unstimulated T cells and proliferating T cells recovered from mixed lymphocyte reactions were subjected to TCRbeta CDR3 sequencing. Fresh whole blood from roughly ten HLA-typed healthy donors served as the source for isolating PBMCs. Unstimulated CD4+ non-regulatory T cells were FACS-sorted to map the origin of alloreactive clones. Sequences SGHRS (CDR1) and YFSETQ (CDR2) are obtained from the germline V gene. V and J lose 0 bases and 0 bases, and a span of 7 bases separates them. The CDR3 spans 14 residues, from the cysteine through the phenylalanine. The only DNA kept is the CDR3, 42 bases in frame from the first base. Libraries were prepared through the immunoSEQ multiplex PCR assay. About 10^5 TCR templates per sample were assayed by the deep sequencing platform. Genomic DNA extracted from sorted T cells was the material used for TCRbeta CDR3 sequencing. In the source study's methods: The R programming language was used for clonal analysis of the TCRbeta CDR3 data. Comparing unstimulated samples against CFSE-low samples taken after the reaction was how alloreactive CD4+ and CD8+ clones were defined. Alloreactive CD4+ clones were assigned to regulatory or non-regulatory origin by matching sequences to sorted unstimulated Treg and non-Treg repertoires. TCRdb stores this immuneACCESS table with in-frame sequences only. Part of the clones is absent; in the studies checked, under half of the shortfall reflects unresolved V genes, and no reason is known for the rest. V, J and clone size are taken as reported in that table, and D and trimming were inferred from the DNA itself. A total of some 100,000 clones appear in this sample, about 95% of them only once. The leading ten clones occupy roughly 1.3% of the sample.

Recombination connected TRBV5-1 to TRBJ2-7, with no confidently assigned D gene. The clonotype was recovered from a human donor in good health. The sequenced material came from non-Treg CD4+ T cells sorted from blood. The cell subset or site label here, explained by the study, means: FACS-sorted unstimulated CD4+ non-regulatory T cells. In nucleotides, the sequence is TGCGCCAGCAGCTTGGACCCGAGCTCCTACGAGCAGTACTTC. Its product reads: CASSLDPSSYEQYF.